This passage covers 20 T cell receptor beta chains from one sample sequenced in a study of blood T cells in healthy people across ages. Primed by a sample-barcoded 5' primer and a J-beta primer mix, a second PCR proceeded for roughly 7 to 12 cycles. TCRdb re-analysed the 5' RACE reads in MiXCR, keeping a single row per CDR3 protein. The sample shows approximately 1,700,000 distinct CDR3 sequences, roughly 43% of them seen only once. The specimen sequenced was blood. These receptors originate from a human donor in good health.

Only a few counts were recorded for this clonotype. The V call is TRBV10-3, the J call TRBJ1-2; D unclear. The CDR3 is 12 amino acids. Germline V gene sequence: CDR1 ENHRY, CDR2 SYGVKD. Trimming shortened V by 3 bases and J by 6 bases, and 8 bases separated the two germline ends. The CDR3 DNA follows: TGTGCCATCAGTGACAGGATTGATGGCTACACCTTC. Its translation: CAISDRIDGYTF.

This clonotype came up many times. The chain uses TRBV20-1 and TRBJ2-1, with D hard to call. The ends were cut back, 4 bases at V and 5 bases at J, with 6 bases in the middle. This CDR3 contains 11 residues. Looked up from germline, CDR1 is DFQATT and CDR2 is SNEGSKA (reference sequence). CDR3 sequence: CSATGDNEQFF. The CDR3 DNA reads TGCAGTGCTACAGGAGACAATGAGCAGTTCTTC.

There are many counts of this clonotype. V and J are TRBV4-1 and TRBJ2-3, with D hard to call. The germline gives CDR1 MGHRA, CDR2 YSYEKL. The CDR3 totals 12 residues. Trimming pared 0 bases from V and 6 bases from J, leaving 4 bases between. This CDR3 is CASSQDGDTQYF. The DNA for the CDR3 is TGCGCCAGCAGCCAAGATGGGGATACGCAGTATTTT.

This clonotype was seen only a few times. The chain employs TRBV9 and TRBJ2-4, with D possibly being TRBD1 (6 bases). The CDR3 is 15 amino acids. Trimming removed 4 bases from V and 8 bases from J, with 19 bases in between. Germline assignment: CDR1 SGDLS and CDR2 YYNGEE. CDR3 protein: CASSPGTYGGDIQYF. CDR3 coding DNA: TGTGCCAGCAGCCCAGGGACATACGGTGGGGACATTCAGTACTTC.

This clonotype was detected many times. The chain's CDR3 is CSARVSNEQFF. The DNA for the CDR3 is TGCAGTGCTAGAGTATCTAATGAGCAGTTCTTC. V usage is TRBV20-1 and J usage is TRBJ2-1, with D unclear. Trimming took 1 base from V and 7 from J, leaving 5 bases between them. This CDR3 is built from 11 residues. Per germline, CDR1 DFQATT and CDR2 SNEGSKA (reference sequence).

The CDR3 spells CASSWVGSRDTIYF. The CDR3 DNA is TGTGCCAGCAGTTGGGTGGGGTCAAGGGACACCATATATTTT. The V call is TRBV12-3 or TRBV12-4, the J call TRBJ1-3; D is undetermined. The V gene lost 4 bases and the J gene lost 8 bases, with 15 bases spanning the gap. The CDR3 has 14 residues.

CDR3 in DNA: TGTGCCAGCTCACCACCGATGGCAGGGTACGAGCAGTACTTC. Its protein product is CASSPPMAGYEQYF. The chain is built from TRBV18 and TRBJ2-7; possible D gene TRBD1, 5 bases. Germline values: CDR1 KGHSH, CDR2 LQKENI. The CDR3 runs 14 residues. Trimming shortened V by 0 bases and J by 4 bases, and 10 bases separated the two germline ends.

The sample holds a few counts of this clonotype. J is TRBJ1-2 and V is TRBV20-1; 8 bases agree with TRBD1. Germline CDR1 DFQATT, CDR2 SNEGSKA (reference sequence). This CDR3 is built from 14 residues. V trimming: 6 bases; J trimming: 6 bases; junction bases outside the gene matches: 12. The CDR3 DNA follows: TGCAGTGCCCAACCCCCCAGGGGGCGGAATGGCTACACCTTC. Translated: CSAQPPRGRNGYTF.

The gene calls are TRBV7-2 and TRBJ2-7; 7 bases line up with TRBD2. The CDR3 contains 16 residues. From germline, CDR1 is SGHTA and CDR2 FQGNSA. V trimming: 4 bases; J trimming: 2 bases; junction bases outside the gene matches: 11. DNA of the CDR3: TGTGCCAGCAGCTCATCCAGCGGGGTCCCAACCTACGAGCAGTACTTC. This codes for CASSSSSGVPTYEQYF.

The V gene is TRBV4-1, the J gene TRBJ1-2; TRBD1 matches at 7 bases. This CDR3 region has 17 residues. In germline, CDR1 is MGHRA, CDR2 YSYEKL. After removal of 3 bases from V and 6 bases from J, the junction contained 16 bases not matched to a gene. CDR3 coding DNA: TGCGCCAGCAGCCACCTAGGACAGGCAAAGATAGGAGATGGCTACACCTTC. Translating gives CASSHLGQAKIGDGYTF.

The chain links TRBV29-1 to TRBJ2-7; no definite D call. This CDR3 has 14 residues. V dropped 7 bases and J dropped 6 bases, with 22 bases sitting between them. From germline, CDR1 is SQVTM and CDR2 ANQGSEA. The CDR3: CSARWTPYSGEQYF. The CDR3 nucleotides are TGCAGCGCCCGATGGACCCCCTACTCGGGCGAGCAGTACTTC.

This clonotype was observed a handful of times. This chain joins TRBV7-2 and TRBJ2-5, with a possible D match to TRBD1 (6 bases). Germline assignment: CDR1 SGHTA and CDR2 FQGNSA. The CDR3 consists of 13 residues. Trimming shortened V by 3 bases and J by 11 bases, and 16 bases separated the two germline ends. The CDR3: CASSLGALNEQYF. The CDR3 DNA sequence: TGTGCCAGCAGCTTGGGGGCCCTCAATGAGCAGTACTTC.

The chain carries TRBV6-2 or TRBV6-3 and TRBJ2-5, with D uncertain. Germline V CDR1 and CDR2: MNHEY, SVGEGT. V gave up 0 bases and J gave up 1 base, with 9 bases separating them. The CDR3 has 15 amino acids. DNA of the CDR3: TGTGCCAGCAGTTACTCCGTCACTCGCCAAGAGACCCAGTACTTC. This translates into CASSYSVTRQETQYF.

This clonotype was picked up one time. CDR3 sequence reads: CASSMTETYEQYF. CDR3 coding DNA: TGTGCCAGCAGCATGACAGAGACCTACGAGCAGTACTTC. The V and J genes are TRBV5-5 and TRBJ2-7; TRBD1 might be the D (5 bases). Trimming removed 4 bases at V and 2 bases at J, with 10 bases between. Germline V gene data show CDR1 as SGHKS and CDR2 as YYEKEE (reference sequence). This CDR3 has 13 residues.

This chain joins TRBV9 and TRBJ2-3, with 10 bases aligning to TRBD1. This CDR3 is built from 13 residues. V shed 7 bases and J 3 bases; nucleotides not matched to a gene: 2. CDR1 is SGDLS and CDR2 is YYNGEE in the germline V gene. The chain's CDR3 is CASADRGTDTQYF. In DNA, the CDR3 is TGTGCCAGCGCGGACAGGGGGACAGATACGCAGTATTTT.

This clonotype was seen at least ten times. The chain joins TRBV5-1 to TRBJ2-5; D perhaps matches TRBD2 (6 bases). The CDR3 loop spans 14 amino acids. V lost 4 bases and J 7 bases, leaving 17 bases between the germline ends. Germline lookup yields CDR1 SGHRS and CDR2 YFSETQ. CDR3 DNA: TGCGCCAGCAGCGTCCGGCCCTCGGAGGGGACCCAGTACTTC. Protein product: CASSVRPSEGTQYF.

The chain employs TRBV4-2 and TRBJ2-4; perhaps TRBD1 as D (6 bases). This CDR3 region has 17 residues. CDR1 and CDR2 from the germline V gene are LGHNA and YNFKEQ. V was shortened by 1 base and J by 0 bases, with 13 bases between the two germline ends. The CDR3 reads CASSQGQGTLAKNIQYF. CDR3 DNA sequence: TGTGCCAGCAGCCAAGGTCAGGGGACCCTAGCCAAAAACATTCAGTACTTC.

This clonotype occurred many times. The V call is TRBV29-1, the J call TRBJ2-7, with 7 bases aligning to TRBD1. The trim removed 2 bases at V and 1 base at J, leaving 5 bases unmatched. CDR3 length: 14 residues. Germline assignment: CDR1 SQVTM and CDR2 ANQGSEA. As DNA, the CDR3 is TGCAGCGTTGAAATCGGGACAGATTCCTACGAGCAGTACTTC. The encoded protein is CSVEIGTDSYEQYF.

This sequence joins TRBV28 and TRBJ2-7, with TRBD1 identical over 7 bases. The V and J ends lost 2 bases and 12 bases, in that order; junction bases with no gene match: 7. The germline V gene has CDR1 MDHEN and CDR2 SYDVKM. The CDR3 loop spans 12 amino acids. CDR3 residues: CASSLGTEIRYF. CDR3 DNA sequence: TGTGCCAGCAGTTTAGGGACAGAAATTCGGTACTTC.

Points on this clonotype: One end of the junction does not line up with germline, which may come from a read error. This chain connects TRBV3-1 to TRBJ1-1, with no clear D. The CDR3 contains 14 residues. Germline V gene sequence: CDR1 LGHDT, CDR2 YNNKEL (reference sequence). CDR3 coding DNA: TGTGCCGGCAGCCAAGAGCAGGAATACACTGAAGCTTTCTTT. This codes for CAGSQEQEYTEAFF.